This TCR beta chain derives from a study of T cell changes during pregnancy in multiple sclerosis. The CDR3 covers 11 residues. The germline V gene has CDR1 LNHDA and CDR2 SQIVND (reference sequence). V lost 5 bases, J lost 10 bases, and 9 bases lay in between. Method: immunoSEQ multiplex PCR; TCRdb's copy keeps in-frame clones and lacks some. The data show 30,000 to 45,000 clones, with approximately 90% seen just once and around a quarter held by the top ten. This sequence originates from a female donor with multiple sclerosis, enrolled in a pregnancy study. The chain is built from TRBV19 and TRBJ1-5, with a tentative D call TRBD1 (6 bases). Specimen: CD8+ T cells from peripheral blood mononuclear cells, collected before pregnancy. The CDR3 here is CASSGGEPQHF. In nucleotides, the CDR3 is TGTGCCAGTAGTGGGGGCGAACCCCAGCATTTT.